This T cell receptor beta chain was recovered during a study of tumor-infiltrating lymphocytes in primary liver carcinoma. Note on this clonotype: Its matching antigen is unknown. A much larger clonotype is one base distant, so this may be a read error.

Starting material for RNA and DNA co-extraction consisted of about 19-32 mg of unsorted bulk tissue. The patients presented with primary liver carcinoma, which was managed through surgical resection. Study outcomes and limitations: Found in all five tumor regions were only about 7.5-25% of top clones.

The researchers produced TCR beta cDNA from roughly 550 ng total RNA with a constant-region primer. Libraries of TCR beta came from three nested multiplex PCR rounds with slightly modified ARM-PCR. The study ran its first two PCR rounds for roughly 10 cycles each, using TRBV1-TRBV30 forward primers and a C-beta reverse primer. TCRdb reprocessed the multiplex PCR reads with MiXCR, giving one entry per CDR3 protein. The sample carries more than 95,000 distinct CDR3 sequences, roughly three fifths recorded once. The length of the CDR3 is 15 residues. Germline V gene data show CDR1 as MDHEN and CDR2 as SYDVKM. V dropped 7 bases and J dropped 1 base, with 16 bases sitting between them.

This sequence joins TRBV28 and TRBJ2-5; no clear D. The sequenced sample was liver tumor tissue from sampling region 3. Subset noted: tumor region T3, left-lateral pole. The receptor was derived from a woman in her fifties or sixties with primary liver carcinoma and hepatitis B virus infection. The CDR3 protein is CASNTPRPGQETQYF. CDR3 sequence (DNA): TGTGCCAGCAATACACCCAGGCCCGGCCAAGAGACCCAGTACTTC.